Below are 5 T cell receptor beta chains sequenced from a single sample in a study of shared clonotypes between healthy human individuals. Here immunoSEQ multiplex PCR was the method, and the copy in TCRdb shows in-frame clones only, minus some. Seen here are approximately 1.5 million clones, 98% to 99% observed once, and the top ten hold 0.36%. The sample was naive CD4+ T cells sorted from blood. Documented subset: CD45RA+ positively selected. Receptors originate from a man aged 25-45 years in good health.

The V and J genes are TRBV5-1 and TRBJ1-2, with 7 bases matching TRBD1. The V gene end was trimmed by 6 bases and the J gene end by 1 base; junction bases not matched to a gene: 9. CDR1 is SGHRS, CDR2 YFSETQ, per germline. The length of the CDR3 is 15 residues. The CDR3: CASTSRQGHNYGYTF. Written as DNA, the CDR3 is TGCGCCAGCACCTCTCGACAGGGACATAACTATGGCTACACCTTC.

The rearrangement joins TRBV28 to TRBJ2-5, with D perhaps matching TRBD1 (6 bases). Between the trimmed V and J ends, which lost 3 bases and 5 bases, there was a span of 13 bases. The CDR3 runs to 14 residues. Germline CDR1 reads MDHEN; CDR2 reads SYDVKM. The CDR3: CASSFSGGKETQYF. The CDR3 DNA sequence: TGTGCCAGCAGTTTTTCTGGGGGCAAGGAGACCCAGTACTTC.

The chain employs TRBV5-4 and TRBJ2-1, with 7 bases matching TRBD2. The germline V gene has CDR1 SGHNT and CDR2 YYREEE (reference sequence). The CDR3 runs 16 residues. J lost 6 bases, V lost 4 bases, and 13 bases had no gene match. CDR3 loop: CASSPPWGRALNEQFF. The CDR3 DNA reads TGTGCCAGCAGCCCCCCGTGGGGGAGGGCCCTCAATGAGCAGTTCTTC.

Of note for this clone: In the same sample, other DNA sequences code for this CDR3. This sequence joins TRBV7-8 and TRBJ2-1; no definite D call. V was pared by 1 base and J by 4 bases, with 8 bases between. The CDR3 runs 14 residues. Germline V gene sequence: CDR1 SGHVS, CDR2 FQNEAQ. In DNA form, the CDR3 reads TGTGCCAGCAGCTTAGAGGGCCGGTACAATGAGCAGTTCTTC. Encoded protein: CASSLEGRYNEQFF.

This chain uses TRBV5-4 with TRBJ2-2; perhaps TRBD2 as D (5 bases). The V gene lost 2 bases and the J gene lost 8 bases, with 10 bases spanning the gap. The germline CDR1 and CDR2 sequences are SGHNT and YYREEE (reference sequence). The CDR3 is 13 residues long. The CDR3 nucleotides are TGTGCCAGCAGCTTTGCACTAGATGGGGAGCTGTTTTTT. It specifies CASSFALDGELFF.